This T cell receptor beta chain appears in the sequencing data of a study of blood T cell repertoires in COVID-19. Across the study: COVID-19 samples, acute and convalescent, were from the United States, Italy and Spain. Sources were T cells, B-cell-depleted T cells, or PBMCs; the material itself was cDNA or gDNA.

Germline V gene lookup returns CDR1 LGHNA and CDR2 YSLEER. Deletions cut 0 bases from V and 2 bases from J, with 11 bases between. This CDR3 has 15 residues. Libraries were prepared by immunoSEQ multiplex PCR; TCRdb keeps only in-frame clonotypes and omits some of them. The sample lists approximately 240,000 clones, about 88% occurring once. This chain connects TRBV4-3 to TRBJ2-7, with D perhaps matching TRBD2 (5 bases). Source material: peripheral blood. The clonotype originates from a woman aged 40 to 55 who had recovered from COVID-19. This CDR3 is CASSQETERTYEQYF. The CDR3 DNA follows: TGCGCCAGCAGCCAAGAAACCGAGCGGACCTACGAGCAGTACTTC.